A single sample is the source of the 13 T cell receptor beta chains below, sequenced in a study of breast tumors, draining lymph nodes, adjacent tissues. Samples came from axillary lymph nodes draining the breast cancer. MiXCR, run by TCRdb on the multiplex PCR reads, gives a single entry per CDR3 protein. Here the sample spans around 140,000 distinct CDR3 sequences, 20% to 25% being singletons. Sequenced material: axillary lymph node tissue. The receptors were gathered from a female donor with breast cancer. Some clones in this sample may be carry-over from other donors' samples.

With regard to this clonotype: This may come from a read error, since a much larger clone is one base off. The genes are TRBV7-8 and TRBJ2-2, with TRBD2 matching over 7 bases. The CDR3 spans 15 residues. Per the germline V gene, CDR1 is SGHVS and CDR2 is FQNEAQ. CDR3 sequence: CASSLRGGYTGELCF. As DNA, the CDR3 is TGTGCCAGCAGCTTAAGGGGAGGGTACACCGGGGAGCTGTGTTTT.

Turning to this clonotype: A much larger clone differs from this one at a single base, so this may be a read error. The chain employs TRBV2 and TRBJ2-1; D is undetermined. CDR1 is SNHLY, CDR2 FYNNEI, per germline. This CDR3 is 13 amino acids long. The CDR3 DNA reads as TGTGCCGGCAGTGAAGCTAGGAACAATGAGCAGTTCTTC. Its protein product is CAGSEARNNEQFF.

This chain joins TRBV19 and TRBJ2-6, with D maybe TRBD1 (5 bases). Germline loops: CDR1 LNHDA, CDR2 SQIVND (reference sequence). There are 15 residues in the CDR3. V was cut by 7 bases and J by 4 bases, with 14 bases left in between. CDR3 in DNA: TGTGCCAGTAAACAGGTGGCGCCCGGGGCCAACGTCCTGACTTTC. Protein sequence: CASKQVAPGANVLTF. Supplemented by reference TRBV19 and TRBJ2-6, the full variable domain reads DGGITQSPKYLFRKEGQNVTLSCEQNLNHDAMYWYRQDPGQGLRLIYYSQIVNDFQKGDIAEGYSVSREKKESFPLTVTSAQKNPTAFYLCASKQVAPGANVLTFGAGSRLTVL.

This clonotype was detected many times. The rearrangement uses TRBV7-2 and TRBJ1-2; D uncertain. The CDR3 runs to 16 residues. The germline V gene encodes CDR1 SGHTA and CDR2 FQGNSA. V was trimmed by 2 bases and J by 3 bases, leaving 16 bases between them. CDR3 coding DNA: TGTGCCAGCAGCTTATATCTTCCCCCGAGGGACTATGGCTACACCTTC. Translating it yields CASSLYLPPRDYGYTF.

There are a few counts of this clonotype. Here the CDR3 reads CASTGSGGVRSGNTIYF. The CDR3 nucleotides are TGTGCCAGTACCGGGTCAGGGGGCGTTAGATCTGGAAACACCATATATTTT. The V call is TRBV19, the J call TRBJ1-3, with 8 bases matching TRBD1. J was trimmed by 1 base and V by 7 bases; bases with no gene match: 12. This CDR3 is built from 17 residues. CDR1 LNHDA and CDR2 SQIVND come from the germline V gene (reference sequence).

This clonotype occurred many times. The rearrangement joins TRBV13 to TRBJ1-2, with D possibly matching TRBD1 (6 bases). The germline V gene encodes CDR1 PRHDT and CDR2 FYEKMQ (reference sequence). The V and J ends lost 5 bases and 4 bases respectively, with 11 bases between them. This CDR3 region has 13 residues. CDR3 protein: CASSPTGIYGYTF. CDR3 in DNA: TGTGCCAGCAGCCCCACAGGGATCTATGGCTACACCTTC.

This clonotype was counted ten times or more. The chain has TRBV19 and TRBJ2-3; 10 nucleotides agree with TRBD2. The CDR3 length is 16 residues. Per germline, CDR1 LNHDA and CDR2 SQIVND (reference sequence). J lost 2 bases, V lost 4 bases, and 6 bases had no gene match. CDR3 sequence reads: CASSTRTSGYTDTQYF. The CDR3 coding sequence is TGTGCCAGTAGTACACGGACTAGCGGCTACACAGATACGCAGTATTTT.

The V call is TRBV18, the J call TRBJ2-3; possible D gene TRBD2, 6 bases. V lost 3 bases and J 8 bases, leaving 24 bases between the germline ends. Germline V gene sequence: CDR1 KGHSH, CDR2 LQKENI. This CDR3 is built from 17 residues. Here the CDR3 DNA reads TGTGCCAGCTCACCGGTAGCCGGAGGGAGGACTAACGCTACGCAGTATTTT. Translated: CASSPVAGGRTNATQYF.

This clonotype was seen ten or more times. The CDR3 here is CASSVGTGSSYEQYF. The CDR3 DNA reads as TGTGCCAGTAGTGTCGGGACAGGGAGCTCCTACGAGCAGTACTTC. This chain links TRBV19 with TRBJ2-7, with TRBD1 identical over 9 bases. The length of the CDR3 is 15 residues. Germline CDR1 reads LNHDA; CDR2 reads SQIVND (reference sequence). After removal of 5 bases from V and 0 bases from J, the junction contained 5 bases not matched to a gene.

Of note for this clonotype: It may be a read error: a sequence one base away is much more abundant. J is TRBJ2-3 and V is TRBV5-1; D not certain. V dropped 0 bases and J dropped 2 bases, with 13 bases sitting between them. The CDR3 consists of 16 residues. Per the germline V gene, CDR1 is SGHRS and CDR2 is YFSETQ. The CDR3 sequence is CASSLGPGSDTDTQYF. As DNA, the CDR3 is TGCGCCAGCAGCTTGGGTCCAGGCTCCGACACAGATACGCAGTATTTT.

Many counts were recorded for this clonotype. The chain employs TRBV6-5 and TRBJ2-2; D gene unclear. V lost 1 base to trimming and J lost 5 bases, with 8 bases between them. Per germline, CDR1 MNHEY and CDR2 SVGAGI. This CDR3 contains 14 residues. As DNA, the CDR3 is TGTGCCAGCAGTTACTTTGGCACAACCGGGGAGCTGTTTTTT. It translates to CASSYFGTTGELFF.

At least ten counts were recorded for this clonotype. The rearrangement joins TRBV5-8 to TRBJ2-7; 10 bases align to TRBD2. CDR3 length equals 15 residues. The germline V gene has CDR1 SGHTS and CDR2 YDEGEE. The J segment lost 5 bases and the V segment lost 1 base, leaving 6 bases of the junction unmatched. CDR3 nucleotide sequence: TGTGCCAGCAGCTTGTGGGCTAGCGGGAGTAACGAGCAGTACTTC. It specifies CASSLWASGSNEQYF.

This clonotype was found many times. The chain carries TRBV2 and TRBJ1-2, with D perhaps TRBD1 (5 bases). Trimming cost V 6 bases and J 8 bases, with 22 bases left between them. The CDR3 is 15 residues long. CDR1 and CDR2 from the germline V gene are SNHLY and FYNNEI. The CDR3 region is CASRPQNRKMRGYTF. CDR3 in DNA: TGTGCCAGCAGGCCGCAGAACAGGAAAATGAGGGGCTACACCTTC.